The clone carrying this T cell receptor (beta chain) turned up a few times. Indicated time point: cycle 4 day 1 (C4D1), after 6 weeks of nivolumab. Each patient relapsed following autologous stem cell transplantation, and prior brentuximab vedotin exposure differed. The CDR3 runs 13 residues. Trimming removed 1 base from V and 8 bases from J, with 11 bases in between. Germline V CDR1 and CDR2: MGHRA, YSYEKL. This entry comes from a study of PD-1 blockade in classical Hodgkin lymphoma. Some clones are missing from TCRdb's copy, which holds only in-frame ones; the method was immunoSEQ multiplex PCR. This table holds 20,000 to 30,000 clones, approximately 70% found once.

This specimen consisted of peripheral blood mononuclear cells (PBMCs), obtained before the fourth cycle of nivolumab. The receptor's source is a human donor with classical Hodgkin lymphoma. The chain has TRBV4-1 and TRBJ1-2; D unclear. The CDR3 sequence: CASSQGSTRGYTF. The CDR3 nucleotides read TGCGCCAGCAGCCAAGGGTCTACGCGGGGCTACACCTTC.